The 18 T cell receptor beta chains listed next were all sequenced from one sample in a study of blood T cells in healthy people across ages. The use of a sample-barcoded 5' primer and a J-beta primer mix characterized a second PCR of about 6 to 12 cycles. TCRdb recomputed calls from the 5' RACE reads with MiXCR, one row per CDR3 protein. In the table there are 540,000 or so distinct CDR3 sequences, approximately 25% of which are singletons. The source material was blood. The origin of the receptors is a woman in her 70s in good health.

The gene calls are TRBV6-2 or TRBV6-3 and TRBJ2-7; maybe TRBD1 (5 bases). V gave up 10 bases and J gave up 5 bases, with 9 bases separating them. This CDR3 spans 10 amino acids. From germline, CDR1 is MNHEY and CDR2 SVGEGT. CDR3 bases: TGTGCCACCAGGGCCAACGAGCAGTACTTC. Its translation: CATRANEQYF.

The chain combines TRBV12-3 or TRBV12-4 with TRBJ1-5; D call uncertain. This CDR3 has 12 amino acids. V was pared by 6 bases and J by 10 bases, with 13 bases between. In DNA, the CDR3 is TGTGCCAGCAGACCCGAAGGAGGACCCCAGCATTTT. It codes for CASRPEGGPQHF.

This clonotype appeared a single time. The chain couples TRBV11-3 to TRBJ1-1; TRBD1 aligns across 7 bases. Germline CDR1 is SGHNT and CDR2 is YENEEA. The CDR3 covers 13 residues. V shed 5 bases, J shed 11 bases, and the junction held 11 bases outside the gene matches. The DNA for the CDR3 is TGTGCCAGCAGCCCTGACGCGACAGGGAAGGCTTTCTTT. Encoded protein: CASSPDATGKAFF. The full variable domain, in which reference TRBV11-3 and TRBJ1-1 provide the parts outside the CDR3, is EAGVVQSPRYKIIEKKQPVAFWCNPISGHNTLYWYLQNLGQGPELLIRYENEEAVDDSQLPKDRFSAERLKGVDSTLKIQPAELGDSAVYLCASSPDATGKAFFGQGTRLTVV.

In its sample, this clonotype was seen a few times. The CDR3 nucleotides are TGTGCCATCAGTTCTGGCGGTAACACCTACGAGCAGTACTTC. It is translated as CAISSGGNTYEQYF. V gene TRBV10-3 combines with J gene TRBJ2-7; D is uncertain. CDR3 length: 14 amino acids. Trimming pared 5 bases from V and 2 bases from J, leaving 13 bases between. CDR1 is ENHRY and CDR2 is SYGVKD in the germline V gene.

The J gene is TRBJ2-5, the V gene TRBV4-2; 8 bases map to TRBD2. The DNA end favors TRBJ2-1, so the J call may be wrong. The CDR3 sequence is 17 residues long. Germline assignment: CDR1 LGHNA and CDR2 YNFKEQ. DNA for the CDR3: TGTGCCAGCAGCCAGGGGGGTCTGGAGCGGGGGTACAATGAGCAGTTCTTC. It specifies CASSQGGLERGYNEQFF.

This clonotype was detected only a few times. The chain recombines TRBV7-9 with TRBJ2-2, with D possibly TRBD2 on 6 matching bases. Germline-derived CDR1 and CDR2 are SEHNR and FQNEAQ (reference sequence). V lost 2 bases to trimming and J lost 5 bases, with 9 bases between them. This CDR3 comprises 14 residues. CDR3 loop: CASSLYRETGELFF. As DNA, the CDR3 is TGTGCCAGCAGCTTATACCGGGAGACCGGGGAGCTGTTTTTT.

V is TRBV4-2 and J is TRBJ2-5, with D possibly matching TRBD1 (7 bases). The CDR3 is 14 amino acids. V shed 2 bases and J shed 7 bases, with 14 bases lying between them. The V gene's germline CDR1 is LGHNA and CDR2 YNFKEQ. The CDR3 spells CASSQTGEVGTQYF. In nucleotides, the CDR3 is TGTGCCAGCAGCCAAACAGGGGAGGTAGGGACCCAGTACTTC.

The chain recombines TRBV6-1 with TRBJ1-4, with unresolved D. The ends were cut back, 8 bases at V and 5 bases at J, with 15 bases in the middle. This CDR3 contains 14 residues. Per germline, CDR1 MNHNS and CDR2 SASEGT. The CDR3 spells CASGPSFVNEKLFF. In nucleotides, the CDR3 is TGTGCCAGCGGGCCCTCTTTCGTGAATGAAAAACTGTTTTTT.

The rearrangement uses TRBV10-3 and TRBJ2-3; D gene ambiguous. From germline, CDR1 is ENHRY and CDR2 SYGVKD. The CDR3 runs to 14 residues. Trimming removed 2 bases from V and 6 bases from J, with 12 bases in between. The CDR3 is CAISEKSVRDTQYF. The CDR3 DNA follows: TGTGCCATCAGTGAGAAAAGCGTCCGGGATACGCAGTATTTT.

This clonotype was counted between two and nine times. J is TRBJ1-5 and V is TRBV12-3 or TRBV12-4, with D possibly matching TRBD1 (6 bases). The V gene lost 0 bases and the J gene lost 4 bases, with 10 bases spanning the gap. The CDR3 contains 15 residues. This CDR3 is CASSLAKGTNQPQHF. CDR3 sequence (DNA): TGTGCCAGCAGTTTAGCAAAAGGGACAAATCAGCCCCAGCATTTT.

This rearrangement joins TRBV6-2 or TRBV6-3 to TRBJ2-6; weak D call: TRBD1 (5 bases). Trimming removed 6 bases at V and 0 bases at J, with 21 bases between. The CDR3 is 19 residues long. Germline CDR1 reads MNHEY; CDR2 reads SVGEGT. DNA of the CDR3: TGTGCCAGCAGCCCAGCTTGGGGCAGGCAACACTCTGGGGCCAACGTCCTGACTTTC. As protein: CASSPAWGRQHSGANVLTF.

This clonotype was detected only a few times. This chain connects TRBV13 to TRBJ1-6; D unresolved. The CDR3 runs 16 residues. Trimming pared 1 base from V and 0 bases from J, leaving 7 bases between. Germline V CDR1 and CDR2: PRHDT, FYEKMQ (reference sequence). CDR3 sequence: CASSLVSGSYNSPLHF. In DNA form, the CDR3 reads TGTGCCAGCAGCTTAGTATCCGGCTCCTATAATTCACCCCTCCACTTT.

This clonotype has at least ten counts. The CDR3, as DNA: TGTGCCAGCAGTTTCAGGGCGGGGCAAGAGACCCAGTACTTC. It codes for CASSFRAGQETQYF. V and J are TRBV12-3 or TRBV12-4 and TRBJ2-5; a possible D gene is TRBD2 (6 bases). This CDR3 has 14 amino acids. V lost 3 bases to trimming and J lost 2 bases, with 10 bases between them.

The gene calls are TRBV3-1 and TRBJ2-7; 7 bases are shared with TRBD1. CDR3 length: 16 amino acids. V was pared by 1 base and J by 0 bases, with 6 bases of the junction left unmatched. Germline loops: CDR1 LGHDT, CDR2 YNNKEL (reference sequence). The CDR3 nucleotides are TGTGCCAGCAGCCAAGGTGCCGGGACAGTCTCCTACGAGCAGTACTTC. Translating gives CASSQGAGTVSYEQYF.

This clonotype has ten or more counts. This chain uses TRBV18 with TRBJ1-2; D gene ambiguous. This CDR3 comprises 12 residues. The ends were cut back, 8 bases at V and 4 bases at J, with 11 bases in the middle. CDR1 is KGHSH, CDR2 LQKENI, per germline. CDR3 loop: CASSSQRYGYTF. In DNA form, the CDR3 reads TGTGCCAGCAGCTCCCAGCGCTATGGCTACACCTTC.

The table lists this clonotype with a few counts. The V and J genes are TRBV4-1 and TRBJ2-7, with D possibly being TRBD1 (6 bases). Trimming pared 0 bases from V and 4 bases from J, leaving 10 bases between. The CDR3 length is 14 residues. Germline V lookup: CDR1 MGHRA, CDR2 YSYEKL. This chain's CDR3 is CASSQEDRPYEQYF. The CDR3 nucleotides are TGCGCCAGCAGCCAAGAGGACAGACCATACGAGCAGTACTTC.

In this sample, this clonotype turned up many times. This chain links TRBV6-2 or TRBV6-3 with TRBJ2-7; 9 bases map to TRBD1. Losses at the gene ends were 0 bases for V and 11 bases for J; bases not matched to a gene: 2. Germline V gene data show CDR1 as MNHEY and CDR2 as SVGEGT. This CDR3 has 12 residues. The CDR3 protein is CASSYSRQGEYF. In DNA form, the CDR3 reads TGTGCCAGCAGTTACTCCAGACAGGGGGAGTACTTC.

This clonotype was found a few times. The genes are TRBV7-9 and TRBJ1-1; no reliable D call. The CDR3 consists of 13 residues. Per the germline V gene, CDR1 is SEHNR and CDR2 is FQNEAQ (reference sequence). The ends were cut back, 3 bases at V and 3 bases at J, with 8 bases in the middle. The DNA of the CDR3 is TGTGCCAGCAGCTTCGTGGAGGACACTGAAGCTTTCTTT. Amino acid sequence: CASSFVEDTEAFF. The full variable domain, in which reference TRBV7-9 and TRBJ1-1 provide the parts outside the CDR3, is DTGVSQNPRHKITKRGQNVTFRCDPISEHNRLYWYRQTLGQGPEFLTYFQNEAQLEKSRLLSDRFSAERPKGSFSTLEIQRTEQGDSAMYLCASSFVEDTEAFFGQGTRLTVV.